This is a list of T cell receptor beta chains from one sample in a study of T cell clones after liver transplantation. Only in-frame clones appear in the TCRdb table, and some are missing; sequencing was by immunoSEQ multiplex PCR. The repertoire consists of about 51,000 clones, with roughly nine tenths occurring once and the leading ten covering approximately 15%. The sequenced sample was CD8+ T cells from blood, obtained 12 months after liver transplant. The receptors originated from a human patient who received a liver transplant. Some T cells here may be from the graft donor. The CDR3 runs from the conserved cysteine through the conserved F or W. A D gene is named only where the DNA matches it firmly. Clone size is stated in some rows and not others, as once, few, many or a class when expanded.

abundance	d_gene	v_gene	j_gene	len	CDR3nt	CDR3aa
.	.	TRBV28	TRBJ1-2	15	TGTGCCAGCAGCGTATATGCTAGGGTGAACTATGGCTACACCTTC	CASSVYARVNYGYTF
.	.	TRBV10-2	TRBJ1-2	12	TGCGCCAGCAGTGATGGGGACTTGGGCTACACCTTC	CASSDGDLGYTF
.	TRBD1	TRBV7-9	TRBJ2-7	14	TGTGCCAGCAGTTCCCGGGACAGGGCCCACGAGCAGTACTTC	CASSSRDRAHEQYF
.	.	TRBV27	TRBJ1-1	15	TGTGCCAGCAGTTTCGGGCCCAACATGAACACTGAAGCTTTCTTT	CASSFGPNMNTEAFF
many	.	TRBV14	TRBJ2-4	15	TGTGCCAGCAGCCAAGCGTCCTCTGACAAAAACATTCAGTACTTC	CASSQASSDKNIQYF
.	.	TRBV6-5	TRBJ1-1	14	TGTGCCAGCAGTTACGGGGGGTTGAACACTGAAGCTTTCTTT	CASSYGGLNTEAFF
.	.	TRBV19	TRBJ1-5	14	TGTGCCAGTAGTATGGGCAGCAAGAATCAGCCCCAGCATTTT	CASSMGSKNQPQHF
.	TRBD2	TRBV28	TRBJ2-7	14	TGTGCCAGCAGTCAGACTAGCGGGAGTGAAGAGCAGTACTTC	CASSQTSGSEEQYF
.	.	TRBV27	TRBJ2-1	13	TGTGCCAGCAGTCCAAGGTGGGGGAATGAGCAGTTCTTC	CASSPRWGNEQFF
.	TRBD1	TRBV7-9	TRBJ2-1	17	TGTGCCAGCAGCTTCCCCATACAGGGGTTGGGTAACAATGAGCAGTTCTTC	CASSFPIQGLGNNEQFF
.	.	TRBV9	TRBJ2-1	14	TGTGCCAGCAGCGTATCCCTCAAGTTCAATGAGCAGTTCTTC	CASSVSLKFNEQFF
.	TRBD1	TRBV7-6	TRBJ1-1	12	TGTGCCAGCAGCATAGGGGGCAGTGAAGCTTTCTTT	CASSIGGSEAFF
.	.	TRBV27	TRBJ1-2	14	TGTGCCAGCAGTTTTTTATCGGCAGGGGATGGCTACACCTTC	CASSFLSAGDGYTF
.	.	TRBV19	TRBJ2-7	17	TGTGCCAGTAGTATACCCCGTCGGACTGGGGCCGCCTACGAGCAGTACTTC	CASSIPRRTGAAYEQYF
.	.	TRBV5-1	TRBJ2-4	14	TGCGCCAGCAGCTTACCAGGGGATTTAAACATTCAGTACTTC	CASSLPGDLNIQYF
.	.	TRBV10-1	TRBJ2-3	15	TGCGCCAGCAGTGAGGCGGGACAGTACACAGATACGCAGTATTTT	CASSEAGQYTDTQYF
.	TRBD1	TRBV19	TRBJ1-1	14	TGTGCCAGTACTCTACACAGGGGGGTCACTGAAGCTTTCTTT	CASTLHRGVTEAFF
medium-sized	.	TRBV30	TRBJ1-2	13	TGTGCCTGGAGTGTAATGGGGAACTATGGCTACACCTTC	CAWSVMGNYGYTF
once	.	TRBV2	TRBJ1-3	14	TGTGCCAGCAGTGAAGGGGGTACTGGAAACACCATATATTTT	CASSEGGTGNTIYF
.	.	TRBV11-2	TRBJ2-1	17	TGTGCCAGCAGCTTAGAGGCGACACTGGCACCTTGGGATGAGCAGTTCTTC	CASSLEATLAPWDEQFF
.	.	TRBV27	TRBJ2-7	15	TGTGCCAGCAGTTTTGCCAGGAGAGAAGGATACGAGCAGTACTTC	CASSFARREGYEQYF
.	TRBD2	TRBV4-1	TRBJ2-7	16	TGCGCCAGCAGCCATCTAGCGGCTGCTAGCTCCTACGAGCAGTACTTC	CASSHLAAASSYEQYF
.	.	TRBV5-4	TRBJ1-3	15	TGTGCCAGCAGCTTTGAGCGGGGGGCGCTAAACACCATATATTTT	CASSFERGALNTIYF
once	.	TRBV7-9	TRBJ1-1	15	TGTGCCAGCAGCCCCGGGGGGGTTTTGAACACTGAAGCTTTCTTT	CASSPGGVLNTEAFF
few	TRBD2	TRBV2	TRBJ2-7	15	TGTGCCAGCACTGGATCCGGGACTAGCGACCACGAGCAGTACTTC	CASTGSGTSDHEQYF
.	TRBD1	TRBV10-2	TRBJ1-4	15	TGCGCCAGCACCCCGGGACAGGGGGAGAATGAAAAACTGTTTTTT	CASTPGQGENEKLFF
.	.	TRBV6-5	TRBJ2-5	13	TGTGCCAGCAGTCTCCCGGGTTGGGAGACCCAGTACTTC	CASSLPGWETQYF
once	.	TRBV9	TRBJ2-7	11	TGTGCCAGCAGCGAGGGGGACGAGCAGTACTTC	CASSEGDEQYF
.	.	TRBV12-5	TRBJ2-5	16	TGTGCTAGTGGTTTGGAGCACCGAACCCCGCAAGAGACCCAGTACTTC	CASGLEHRTPQETQYF
once	TRBD1	TRBV27	TRBJ2-2	16	TGTGCCAGCAGTTTACTAGGGACAGGGGAGGGCGGGGAGCTGTTTTTT	CASSLLGTGEGGELFF
.	.	TRBV19	TRBJ2-2	15	TGTGCCAGCTCACTGGACTGGACGGGAACCGGGGAGCTGTTTTTT	CASSLDWTGTGELFF
.	TRBD1	TRBV5-8	TRBJ2-7	13	TGTGCCAGCAGCTTGCAGGGGGCTGACGAGCAGTACTTC	CASSLQGADEQYF
.	.	TRBV2	TRBJ2-2	10	TGTGCCAGCTTGGCCGGGGAGCTGTTTTTT	CASLAGELFF
.	.	TRBV6-6	TRBJ2-7	15	TGTGCCAGCAGTTACGAAGGGATTTTACCCTACGAGCAGTACTTC	CASSYEGILPYEQYF
.	.	TRBV5-1	TRBJ2-7	15	TGCGCCAGCAGAAACAATTTCGGGACTGGCTACGAGCAGTACTTC	CASRNNFGTGYEQYF
.	TRBD1	TRBV6-1	TRBJ2-7	15	TGTGCCAGCGCCATTCCGGGACAGGGGTACTACGAGCAGTACTTC	CASAIPGQGYYEQYF
.	.	TRBV7-9	TRBJ2-3	15	TGTGCCAGCAGCTTAGCGGGAGGCCCTCCGGGTACGCAGTATTTT	CASSLAGGPPGTQYF
.	.	TRBV7-9	TRBJ1-1	14	TGTGCCAGCAGCTTAGGAGGGGCTTACACTGAAGCTTTCTTT	CASSLGGAYTEAFF
.	TRBD1	TRBV11-2	TRBJ2-5	17	TGTGCCAGCAGCCCGGCCGGACAGGGGCGGATCGGCGAGACCCAGTACTTC	CASSPAGQGRIGETQYF
.	.	TRBV6-5	TRBJ2-1	16	TGTGCCAGCAGTTTAAGCGGGCCAGCAGCCTACAATGAGCAGTTCTTC	CASSLSGPAAYNEQFF
.	.	TRBV5-1	TRBJ2-7	14	TGCGCCAGCAGCTTGACCGGGGGATCGAAAGAGCAGTACTTC	CASSLTGGSKEQYF
.	TRBD1	TRBV14	TRBJ1-2	13	TGTGCCAGCAGGCGACAGGGGGAACATGGCTACACCTTC	CASRRQGEHGYTF
.	.	TRBV5-6	TRBJ2-7	13	TGTGCCAGCAGCTTTAATGGACCTTACGAGCAGTACTTC	CASSFNGPYEQYF
few	TRBD1	TRBV6-1	TRBJ1-5	15	TGTGCCAGCAGGGACAGGGGGCGCGAGGCCCAGCCCCAGCATTTT	CASRDRGREAQPQHF
.	.	TRBV2	TRBJ1-5	15	TGTGCCAGCAGTGAAGCGCCCACAGAGGATCAGCCCCAGCATTTT	CASSEAPTEDQPQHF
.	TRBD1	TRBV6-1	TRBJ2-7	14	TGTGCCAGCAGTTCCGGGACAGAGGAATACGAGCAGTACTTC	CASSSGTEEYEQYF
.	.	TRBV19	TRBJ1-1	12	TGTGCCACTAAATCGACGGGCACTGAAGCTTTCTTT	CATKSTGTEAFF
once	TRBD2	TRBV7-6	TRBJ2-7	15	TGTGCCAGCAGCAACGGACTAGCGGAGCGCTACGAGCAGTACTTC	CASSNGLAERYEQYF
.	TRBD2	TRBV7-8	TRBJ2-3	15	TGTGCCAGCAGCCTAGCGGGCGCCCTCACAGATACGCAGTATTTT	CASSLAGALTDTQYF
.	TRBD1	TRBV6-5	TRBJ1-1	15	TGTGCCAGCAGTCTACTACTACAGGGGGAGACTGAAGCTTTCTTT	CASSLLLQGETEAFF
.	.	TRBV4-3	TRBJ2-7	14	TGCGCCAGCAGCCTTGCACGGGGGAGCTACGAGCAGTACTTC	CASSLARGSYEQYF
.	.	TRBV19	TRBJ1-1	13	TGTGCCAGTAGTATCCTCGGGAACACTGAAGCTTTCTTT	CASSILGNTEAFF
.	.	TRBV19	TRBJ2-7	13	TGTGCCAGTAGCCGGACGGCACTAGTCGAGCAGTACTTC	CASSRTALVEQYF